This T cell receptor (beta chain) was sequenced for a study of T-cell reconstitution after alpha-beta-depleted transplantation in children (dated by TCRdb to 2016 to 2017). Broadly, across the study: Using TCR repertoire profiling, the study followed T-cell immune reconstitution in a quantitative way in children after TCRalphabeta/CD19-depleted allogeneic hematopoietic cell transplantation.

CDR1 and CDR2 were assigned from the germline V gene (reference sequence) as DFQATT and SNEGSKA. Ends trimmed: V by 7 bases, J by 1 base; bases unmatched to a gene: 10. The CDR3, cysteine through phenylalanine, is 15 amino acids long. The read is trimmed to its CDR3 DNA, 45 bases read in frame from base 1. Libraries were made using PCR. Sequencer: Illumina HiSeq 2500. TCR library preparation used molecular barcoding, with unique molecular identifiers applied to normalize quantification of the TCRbeta repertoire. The public reads were quality trimmed at Q25 with fastp and then assembled into clones with MiXCR by TCRdb, keeping productive beta chains. Records with the same CDR3 protein are collapsed into one entry carrying the most frequent genes and DNA. The sample records approximately 590,000 distinct CDR3 sequences, roughly a tenth of which are singletons. The leading ten clones occupy less than 5% of the sample.

This clonotype appeared a few times. Its specific antigen is unknown. The input lacks base qualities; no much larger clone sits a single base away. The TCR was taken from a human donor who donated a stem cell graft to a child with acute myeloid leukemia. Source: PBMCs from the stem cell graft donor, taken from the stem cell graft. The chain is encoded by TRBV20-1 joined to TRBJ1-5, with 7 bases in between that match TRBD1. The DNA sequence is given as TGCAGTGGGAAGGGGGCTTGGTTGAGCAATCAGCCCCAGCATTTT. Its coded protein is CSGKGAWLSNQPQHF.